These 10 T cell receptor beta chains originate from one sample sequenced in a study of blood T cells in healthy people across ages. Primers used in a second PCR of about 6 to 12 cycles were a sample-barcoded 5' primer and a J-beta primer mix. TCRdb reprocessed the 5' RACE reads via MiXCR and lists one record per CDR3 protein. The sample has some 1,800,000 distinct CDR3 sequences, around 42% seen once; the top ten hold around 23%. The sample consisted of blood. The source is a human donor in good health.

This chain links TRBV12-3 or TRBV12-4 with TRBJ1-3; D gene uncertain. V gave up 5 bases and J gave up 6 bases, with 5 bases separating them. CDR3 size: 11 residues. CDR3 sequence reads: CASSPLNTIYF. The CDR3 nucleotides read TGTGCCAGCAGTCCCCTAAACACCATATATTTT.

The gene calls are TRBV20-1 and TRBJ1-2; D perhaps matches TRBD1 (5 bases). The CDR3 consists of 13 residues. In germline, CDR1 is DFQATT, CDR2 SNEGSKA (reference sequence). DNA for the CDR3: TGCAATACATATGGGGGAAACAGTGGTGGCTACACCTTC. Translation gives CNTYGGNSGGYTF.

The CDR3 loop is CSGNRGPTEAFF. In DNA form, the CDR3 reads TGCAGCGGGAACAGGGGACCCACTGAAGCTTTCTTT. This chain links TRBV29-1 with TRBJ1-1; 7 nucleotides line up with TRBD1. J lost 4 bases, V lost 7 bases, and 6 bases had no gene match. This CDR3 comprises 12 residues. The V gene's germline CDR1 is SQVTM and CDR2 ANQGSEA.

This clonotype was counted once. Here the CDR3 reads CSVEPGNTDTQYF. The DNA for the CDR3 is TGCAGCGTTGAACCTGGGAACACAGATACGCAGTATTTT. This sequence joins TRBV29-1 and TRBJ2-3; D not certain. The CDR3 consists of 13 residues. Germline CDR1 is SQVTM and CDR2 is ANQGSEA. Trimming pared 2 bases from V and 2 bases from J, leaving 8 bases between.

This chain joins TRBV12-3 or TRBV12-4 and TRBJ1-4, with TRBD1 matching over 10 bases. V dropped 7 bases and J dropped 8; count of bases not matched to a gene: 10. The CDR3 runs 15 residues. CDR3 amino acids: CASTPGTGVEEKLFF. The CDR3 bases are TGTGCCAGCACCCCAGGGACAGGGGTGGAAGAAAAACTGTTTTTT.

This clonotype occurred many times. The chain employs TRBV7-2 and TRBJ1-1, with D tentatively TRBD1 (5 bases). The germline gives CDR1 SGHTA, CDR2 FQGNSA. V lost 5 bases to trimming and J lost 1 base, with 8 bases between them. This CDR3 is 13 amino acids long. The CDR3 region has the DNA TGTGCCAGCAGCGCCGACAGGAACACTGAAGCTTTCTTT. It codes for CASSADRNTEAFF.

The chain couples TRBV7-3 to TRBJ1-2; possible D gene TRBD1, 5 bases. CDR1 SGHTA and CDR2 FQGTGA come from the germline V gene. The V end was cut by 1 base, the J end by 8 bases, with 11 bases between. The CDR3 contains 13 residues. The CDR3 loop is CASSLIGEEGYTF. The CDR3 region has the DNA TGTGCCAGCAGCTTAATAGGGGAGGAAGGCTACACCTTC.

This clonotype was detected only a few times. This sequence joins TRBV20-1 and TRBJ2-4; TRBD1 matches 7 bases. CDR3 length: 16 residues. V shed 1 base and J 5 bases; nucleotides not matched to a gene: 11. Germline loops: CDR1 DFQATT, CDR2 SNEGSKA (reference sequence). CDR3 region: CSARVLRRQGENIQYF. The CDR3 DNA sequence: TGCAGTGCTAGAGTATTACGACGACAGGGCGAAAACATTCAGTACTTC.

The gene calls are TRBV4-1 and TRBJ2-1, with 7 bases aligning to TRBD1. Germline V gene sequence: CDR1 MGHRA, CDR2 YSYEKL. This CDR3 contains 16 residues. The ends lost 0 bases at V and 3 bases at J; junction bases unmatched: 5. The CDR3 DNA reads as TGCGCCAGCAGCCAAGATCACGGGACAGACTACAATGAGCAGTTCTTC. It specifies CASSQDHGTDYNEQFF.

This clonotype was seen only a few times. This chain connects TRBV29-1 to TRBJ2-1; D perhaps matches TRBD2 (5 bases). V was cut by 4 bases and J by 5 bases, with 15 bases left in between. Per the germline V gene, CDR1 is SQVTM and CDR2 is ANQGSEA. The CDR3 totals 14 residues. The CDR3 spells CSVGKRMGHNEQFF. As DNA, the CDR3 is TGCAGCGTTGGGAAGCGGATGGGCCACAATGAGCAGTTCTTC.